One sample yielded the 19 T cell receptor beta chains listed below, sequenced in a study of shared clonotypes between healthy human individuals. Method: immunoSEQ multiplex PCR; TCRdb's copy keeps in-frame clones and lacks some. The data show about 980,000 clones, about 80% seen once. Sequenced sample: memory CD4+ T cells sorted from blood. Subset noted: CD45RA-negative fraction. These receptors originate from a man aged 18 to 35 in good health.

V usage is TRBV11-2 and J usage is TRBJ2-2, with TRBD1 as a possible D gene (5 bases). The CDR3 sequence is 15 residues long. Per the germline V gene, CDR1 is SGHAT and CDR2 is FQNNGV. V was shortened by 1 base and J by 5 bases, with 11 bases between the two germline ends. As DNA, the CDR3 is TGTGCCAGCAGCTTAGGTGGCAGGGCTACCGGGGAGCTGTTTTTT. Translation gives CASSLGGRATGELFF.

J is TRBJ1-4 and V is TRBV7-2; D is undetermined. Per the germline V gene, CDR1 is SGHTA and CDR2 is FQGNSA. The CDR3 is 12 amino acids. V dropped 4 bases and J dropped 0 bases, with 0 bases sitting between them. The CDR3 DNA reads TGTGCCAGCAGCTCAACTAATGAAAAACTGTTTTTT. Translating gives CASSSTNEKLFF. The full variable domain, with the rest looked up from reference TRBV7-2 and TRBJ1-4, is GAGVSQSPSNKVTEKGKDVELRCDPISGHTALYWYRQSLGQGLEFLIYFQGNSAPDKSGLPSDRFSAERTGGSVSTLTIQRTQQEDSAVYLCASSSTNEKLFFGSGTQLSVL.

The chain recombines TRBV19 with TRBJ2-2; possible D gene TRBD1, 6 bases. CDR1 LNHDA and CDR2 SQIVND come from the germline V gene (reference sequence). This CDR3 is 15 amino acids long. The V gene lost 4 bases and the J gene lost 2 bases, with 11 bases spanning the gap. The CDR3 loop reads CASSNGQINTGELFF. As DNA, the CDR3 is TGTGCCAGTAGTAATGGACAGATAAACACCGGGGAGCTGTTTTTT.

The V gene is TRBV7-8, the J gene TRBJ2-1; D might be TRBD1 or TRBD2, each matching 5 bases. Trimming took off 4 bases at V and 4 bases at J, with 14 bases between the two ends. CDR3 length equals 15 residues. Germline V lookup: CDR1 SGHVS, CDR2 FQNEAQ. CDR3: CASSSLGGEYNEQFF. The CDR3 DNA is TGTGCCAGCAGCTCCCTTGGGGGAGAATACAATGAGCAGTTCTTC.

The chain has TRBV2 and TRBJ1-6; D ambiguous. The CDR3 is made up of 14 amino acids. Trimming left V 2 bases short and J 9 bases short, with 11 bases between. Looked up from germline, CDR1 is SNHLY and CDR2 is FYNNEI. CDR3 region: CASSEMAGGSPLHF. The CDR3 DNA reads TGTGCCAGCAGTGAAATGGCGGGTGGTTCACCCCTCCACTTT.

The chain carries TRBV11-2 and TRBJ2-5; perhaps TRBD2 as D (5 bases). The CDR3 covers 13 residues. Germline lookup yields CDR1 SGHAT and CDR2 FQNNGV. Trimming stripped 2 bases from V and 5 bases from J, with 9 bases between. Here the CDR3 reads CASSLSTGETQYF. The CDR3 DNA follows: TGTGCCAGCAGCTTATCGACGGGGGAGACCCAGTACTTC. Complete variable domain (other parts from reference TRBV11-2 and TRBJ2-5): EAGVAQSPRYKIIEKRQSVAFWCNPISGHATLYWYQQILGQGPKLLIQFQNNGVVDDSQLPKDRFSAERLKGVDSTLKIQPAKLEDSAVYLCASSLSTGETQYFGPGTRLLVL.

In this sample, this clone turned up a few times. The chain recombines TRBV5-1 with TRBJ1-1; D remains unclear. V lost 9 bases to trimming and J lost 1 base, with 13 bases between them. Germline values: CDR1 SGHRS, CDR2 YFSETQ. This CDR3 region has 13 residues. CDR3 sequence reads: CATRWGANTEAFF. CDR3 nucleotide sequence: TGCGCCACACGGTGGGGAGCGAACACTGAAGCTTTCTTT. Full variable domain (missing parts from reference TRBV5-1 and TRBJ1-1): KAGVTQTPRYLIKTRGQQVTLSCSPISGHRSVSWYQQTPGQGLQFLFEYFSETQRNKGNFPGRFSGRQFSNSRSEMNVSTLELGDSALYLCATRWGANTEAFFGQGTRLTVV.

The chain joins TRBV7-2 to TRBJ1-1, with D possibly being TRBD1 (5 bases). CDR1 SGHTA and CDR2 FQGNSA come from the germline V gene. V gave up 5 bases and J gave up 1 base, with 14 bases separating them. CDR3 length: 15 residues. Here the CDR3 DNA reads TGTGCCAGCAGCCCCCATGGGGGGTGGAACACTGAAGCTTTCTTT. This gives the protein CASSPHGGWNTEAFF.

The chain carries TRBV9 and TRBJ1-6, with 7 bases that match TRBD1. V dropped 3 bases and J dropped 6; count of bases not matched to a gene: 3. The CDR3 consists of 14 residues. Per the germline V gene, CDR1 is SGDLS and CDR2 is YYNGEE. CDR3 in DNA: TGTGCCAGCAGCGGACAGGGTAGTAATTCACCCCTCCACTTT. It codes for CASSGQGSNSPLHF. The complete variable domain, with remaining parts taken from reference TRBV9 and TRBJ1-6, reads DSGVTQTPKHLITATGQRVTLRCSPRSGDLSVYWYQQSLDQGLQFLIQYYNGEERAKGNILERFSAQQFPDLHSELNLSSLELGDSALYFCASSGQGSNSPLHFGNGTRLTVT.

The rearrangement uses TRBV18 and TRBJ1-4; TRBD1 matches 10 bases. Trimming took 3 bases from V and 7 from J; bases not matched to a gene: 5. Germline assignment: CDR1 KGHSH and CDR2 LQKENI. The CDR3 covers 15 residues. The CDR3 DNA is TGTGCCAGCTCACCCCGGGACAGGGGAGGTGAAAAACTGTTTTTT. This codes for CASSPRDRGGEKLFF.

The rearrangement links TRBV2 to TRBJ2-3, with D unresolved. The V end was cut by 6 bases, the J end by 0 bases, with 7 bases between. The CDR3 consists of 13 residues. Looked up from germline, CDR1 is SNHLY and CDR2 is FYNNEI. The CDR3 loop is CASRGSSTDTQYF. The CDR3 region has the DNA TGTGCCAGCAGGGGATCAAGCACAGATACGCAGTATTTT.

This clone has only one observation. The chain couples TRBV4-1 to TRBJ1-4, with 8 bases lining up with TRBD1. The CDR3 has 15 amino acids. Germline values: CDR1 MGHRA, CDR2 YSYEKL. Losses at the gene ends were 4 bases for V and 5 bases for J; bases not matched to a gene: 6. The DNA of the CDR3 is TGCGCCAGCAGCCTAGGACAGGGACGCAATGAAAAACTGTTTTTT. It specifies CASSLGQGRNEKLFF.

The J gene is TRBJ1-3, the V gene TRBV5-1, with 11 positions matching TRBD1. With 4 bases clipped from V and 2 bases from J, the junction kept 2 bases outside the gene matches. The CDR3 consists of 15 residues. Germline lookup yields CDR1 SGHRS and CDR2 YFSETQ. CDR3 bases: TGCGCCAGCAGCCGGACAGGGGGCGCTGGAAACACCATATATTTT. Translating gives CASSRTGGAGNTIYF.

The chain employs TRBV11-2 and TRBJ2-7; TRBD1 matches at 10 bases. J lost 3 bases, V lost 1 base, and 3 bases had no gene match. The V gene's germline CDR1 is SGHAT and CDR2 FQNNGV. CDR3 length equals 15 residues. The CDR3 here is CASSLVGQGIYEQYF. DNA for the CDR3: TGTGCCAGCAGCTTAGTGGGACAGGGGATCTACGAGCAGTACTTC.

The V and J genes are TRBV18 and TRBJ1-5; D is uncertain. Per the germline V gene, CDR1 is KGHSH and CDR2 is LQKENI. Trimming stripped 6 bases from V and 5 bases from J, with 17 bases between. This CDR3 has 15 residues. The chain's CDR3 is CASSLTTRVDQPQHF. In DNA, the CDR3 is TGTGCCAGCTCTCTCACGACGAGGGTCGATCAGCCCCAGCATTTT.

This clone was detected many times. This chain joins TRBV5-8 and TRBJ1-5, with TRBD1 as a possible D gene (5 bases). The germline V and J ends were trimmed by 1 base and 1 base, with 12 bases remaining between them. CDR1 and CDR2 (germline): SGHTS, YDEGEE. The CDR3 totals 16 residues. The chain's CDR3 is CASSLMGGSSNQPQHF. In DNA form, the CDR3 reads TGTGCCAGCAGCTTGATGGGGGGATCAAGCAATCAGCCCCAGCATTTT.

Many counts were recorded for this clone. The chain uses TRBV28 and TRBJ1-2; 8 positions agree with TRBD1. Germline CDR1 MDHEN, CDR2 SYDVKM. The CDR3 contains 13 residues. Unmatched junction bases numbered 1, after V lost 5 bases and J lost 2 bases. The CDR3 is CASSRQGNYGYTF. The CDR3 bases are TGTGCCAGCAGTCGACAGGGGAACTATGGCTACACCTTC.

This clone was picked up a small number of times. V gene TRBV20-1 combines with J gene TRBJ1-2; D might be TRBD1 (5 bases). Germline CDR1 DFQATT, CDR2 SNEGSKA (reference sequence). This CDR3 is 11 amino acids long. CDR3 nucleotide sequence: TGCAATGCCCGGGGGGACTATGGCTACACCTTC. Protein product: CNARGDYGYTF.

The chain has TRBV7-8 and TRBJ2-2; D is unresolved. V gave up 5 bases and J gave up 5 bases, with 12 bases separating them. The CDR3 sequence is 14 residues long. Germline loops: CDR1 SGHVS, CDR2 FQNEAQ. This CDR3 is CASSAALETGELFF. CDR3 sequence (DNA): TGTGCCAGCAGCGCGGCTTTGGAAACCGGGGAGCTGTTTTTT.